This TCR beta chain originates from a study of control samples from healthy donors and cancer patients. In germline, CDR1 is LGHNA, CDR2 YSLEER. CDR3 length: 15 residues. V was clipped by 4 bases and J by 8 bases, with 20 bases between them. Here immunoSEQ multiplex PCR was the method, and the copy in TCRdb shows in-frame clones only, minus some. The sample comprises some 130,000 clones, about 92% of which are singletons, and 1.7% rests with the top ten. The chain uses TRBV4-3 and TRBJ1-2; possible D gene TRBD1, 5 bases. This sequence originates from a man aged 50-60 years with head and neck cancer. Sample: PBMCs. CDR3 sequence: CASSRGDGGGGGYTF. The CDR3 DNA follows: TGCGCCAGCAGCCGGGGGGACGGCGGGGGAGGAGGCTACACCTTC.